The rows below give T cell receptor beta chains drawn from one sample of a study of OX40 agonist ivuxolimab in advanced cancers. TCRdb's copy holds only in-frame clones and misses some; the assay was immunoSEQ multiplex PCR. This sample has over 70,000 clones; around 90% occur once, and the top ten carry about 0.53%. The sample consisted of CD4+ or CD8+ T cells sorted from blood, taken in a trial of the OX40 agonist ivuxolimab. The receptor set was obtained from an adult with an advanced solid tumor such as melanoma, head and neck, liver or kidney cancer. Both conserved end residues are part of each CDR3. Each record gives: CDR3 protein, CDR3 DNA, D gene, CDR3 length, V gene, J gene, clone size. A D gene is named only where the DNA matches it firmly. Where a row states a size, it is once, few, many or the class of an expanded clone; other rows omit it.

CASSVTPLQVSYEQYF	TGTGCCAGCAGCGTAACCCCCTTACAGGTCTCCTACGAGCAGTACTTC	.	16	TRBV9	TRBJ2-7	few
CSVVAGVYEQYF	TGCAGCGTTGTTGCGGGAGTGTACGAGCAGTACTTC	TRBD2	12	TRBV29-1	TRBJ2-7	.
CASSKGLSGETQYF	TGTGCCAGCAGCAAGGGACTGAGCGGGGAGACCCAGTACTTC	.	14	TRBV6-5	TRBJ2-5	once
CASSLFSNQPQHF	TGTGCCAGCAGCTTGTTTAGCAATCAGCCCCAGCATTTT	.	13	TRBV7-9	TRBJ1-5	.
CASSLALVGTGVPGELFF	TGTGCCAGCAGCTTAGCGTTGGTGGGGACAGGGGTACCCGGGGAGCTGTTTTTT	TRBD1	18	TRBV7-6	TRBJ2-2	few
CASSLSYEQYF	TGTGCCAGCAGCTTGTCCTACGAGCAGTACTTC	.	11	TRBV7-9	TRBJ2-7	few
CASVRQGNNEQFF	TGTGCCAGCGTTCGACAGGGAAACAATGAGCAGTTCTTC	TRBD1	13	TRBV2	TRBJ2-1	.
CASAGAWGGYTF	TGTGCCAGTGCCGGGGCGTGGGGTGGCTACACCTTC	.	12	TRBV28	TRBJ1-2	.
CASSPFSRQLDEKLFF	TGCGCCAGCAGCCCCTTTTCTCGACAGCTCGATGAAAAACTGTTTTTT	.	16	TRBV4-1	TRBJ1-4	.
CASTVGQGLKQPQHF	TGTGCCAGCACCGTGGGACAGGGATTGAAACAGCCCCAGCATTTT	TRBD1	15	TRBV2	TRBJ1-5	.
CASSELAGGYTQYF	TGTGCCAGCAGTGAACTAGCGGGAGGGTATACGCAGTATTTT	TRBD2	14	TRBV6-4	TRBJ2-3	.
CASSNTFDRGPRETQYF	TGTGCCAGCAGCAACACCTTCGACAGGGGGCCTCGGGAGACCCAGTACTTC	TRBD1	17	TRBV7-9	TRBJ2-5	once
CASSQQGSLGNQPQHF	TGTGCCAGTAGTCAACAGGGTAGCCTCGGCAATCAGCCCCAGCATTTT	.	16	TRBV19	TRBJ1-5	.
CASTQGATGETQYF	TGTGCCAGCACCCAAGGGGCTACGGGAGAGACCCAGTACTTC	.	14	TRBV6-1	TRBJ2-5	.
CASSEVRTGTSGYEQYF	TGTGCCAGCAGTGAGGTTCGGACCGGGACTAGCGGCTACGAGCAGTACTTC	TRBD2	17	TRBV2	TRBJ2-7	.
CASSLGLAETQYF	TGTGCCAGCAGCTTGGGACTAGCGGAGACCCAGTACTTC	TRBD2	13	TRBV7-2	TRBJ2-5	.
CASSLAAGPYGYTF	TGCGCCAGCAGCTTGGCTGCGGGCCCTTATGGCTACACCTTC	.	14	TRBV5-1	TRBJ1-2	.
CASSLQSGIGDTQYF	TGCGCCAGCAGCTTGCAATCAGGGATCGGAGATACGCAGTATTTT	.	15	TRBV5-1	TRBJ2-3	once
CASSERSLAGGRDEQFF	TGTGCCAGCAGTGAACGCTCCCTAGCGGGAGGACGGGATGAGCAGTTCTTC	TRBD2	17	TRBV6-1	TRBJ2-1	.
CASSPRPGQGNEKLFF	TGTGCCAGCTCACCACGCCCGGGACAGGGGAATGAAAAACTGTTTTTT	TRBD1	16	TRBV18	TRBJ1-4	.
CSGTWGENTEAFF	TGCAGCGGTACCTGGGGCGAGAACACTGAAGCTTTCTTT	.	13	TRBV29-1	TRBJ1-1	.
CASSYSGANGYTF	TGTGCCAGCAGTTACTCGGGGGCGAATGGCTACACCTTC	.	13	TRBV6-5	TRBJ1-2	.
CASSTPGTSYEQYF	TGTGCCAGCAGCACCCCCGGGACATCCTACGAGCAGTACTTC	.	14	TRBV25-1	TRBJ2-7	.
CASSYREGELFF	TGTGCCAGCAGTTACCGGGAAGGGGAGCTGTTTTTT	.	12	TRBV6-5	TRBJ2-2	.
CSVDRSNEQFF	TGCAGCGTTGACAGATCCAATGAGCAGTTCTTC	.	11	TRBV29-1	TRBJ2-1	.
CASSESWGEQYF	TGTGCCAGCAGTGAATCCTGGGGCGAGCAGTACTTC	.	12	TRBV25-1	TRBJ2-7	.
CASSLETEVVGEKLFF	TGTGCCAGCAGCTTGGAGACAGAAGTTGTAGGTGAAAAACTGTTTTTT	.	16	TRBV5-5	TRBJ1-4	.
CASSLFAGEGSEQYF	TGTGCCAGCAGCTTATTCGCAGGGGAGGGGTCCGAGCAGTACTTC	.	15	TRBV11-1	TRBJ2-7	.
CASSGSRVETQYF	TGTGCCAGTAGCGGGTCGCGAGTCGAGACCCAGTACTTC	.	13	TRBV19	TRBJ2-5	.
CASSLSGTDSTDTQYF	TGTGCCAGCAGCTTGTCAGGGACAGATAGCACAGATACGCAGTATTTT	TRBD1	16	TRBV5-4	TRBJ2-3	.
CVFRRYSNQPQHF	TGTGTATTTCGGAGGTATAGCAATCAGCCCCAGCATTTT	.	13	TRBV19	TRBJ1-5	few
CASSSTNIQYF	TGTGCCAGCAGCTCAACCAACATTCAGTACTTC	.	11	TRBV7-9	TRBJ2-4	.
CASSYTSFEQYF	TGTGCCAGCAGCTATACTAGCTTCGAGCAGTACTTC	.	12	TRBV5-5	TRBJ2-7	.
CASSTGGNTIYF	TGTGCCAGTAGTACGGGGGGAAACACCATATATTTT	.	12	TRBV19	TRBJ1-3	.
CASSLVHTEAFF	TGTGCCAGCAGCTTGGTTCACACTGAAGCTTTCTTT	.	12	TRBV5-6	TRBJ1-1	.
CASSQALGQGAGNTIYF	TGTGCCAGCAGCCAAGCCCTGGGACAGGGGGCTGGAAACACCATATATTTT	TRBD1	17	TRBV4-2	TRBJ1-3	.
CASSLPPARSGNTIYF	TGTGCCAGCAGTTTGCCGCCGGCCCGCTCTGGAAACACCATATATTTT	.	16	TRBV28	TRBJ1-3	.
CASSRTTNNEQFF	TGTGCCAGCAGCCGGACTACTAACAATGAGCAGTTCTTC	.	13	TRBV7-3	TRBJ2-1	.
CASIGGREENIQYF	TGTGCCAGCATCGGAGGGAGGGAGGAAAACATTCAGTACTTC	TRBD2	14	TRBV28	TRBJ2-4	.
CASSLPSTSGDNEQFF	TGCGCCAGCAGCTTGCCTTCGACTAGCGGCGACAATGAGCAGTTCTTC	TRBD2	16	TRBV5-1	TRBJ2-1	.
CASSPQGGFAEAFF	TGTGCCAGCAGCCCCCAGGGGGGCTTCGCTGAAGCTTTCTTT	TRBD1	14	TRBV7-3	TRBJ1-1	.
CASSVEYSDLAGGRNEQFF	TGTGCCAGCAGCGTAGAGTATTCGGATCTAGCGGGAGGACGCAATGAGCAGTTCTTC	TRBD2	19	TRBV9	TRBJ2-1	.
CASSRENYEQYF	TGTGCCAGCAGCCGGGAGAACTACGAGCAGTACTTC	.	12	TRBV6-5	TRBJ2-7	.
CASRLTGVEQYF	TGTGCCAGCAGGCTGACAGGGGTCGAGCAGTACTTC	TRBD1	12	TRBV6-1	TRBJ2-7	.
CSAQGLAVYNEQFF	TGCAGCGCCCAGGGACTAGCGGTTTACAATGAGCAGTTCTTC	TRBD2	14	TRBV29-1	TRBJ2-1	.
CASRGYASYEQYF	TGTGCCAGTAGAGGGTACGCCTCCTACGAGCAGTACTTC	.	13	TRBV19	TRBJ2-7	once
CASGLVLGTGPYEQYF	TGTGCTAGTGGTTTGGTACTTGGGACAGGGCCCTACGAGCAGTACTTC	TRBD1	16	TRBV12-5	TRBJ2-7	once
CASSVFGELFF	TGTGCCAGCAGTGTGTTTGGGGAGCTGTTTTTT	.	11	TRBV2	TRBJ2-2	.
CASSLGSQSGGGQYF	TGTGCCAGCAGCTTAGGAAGCCAGTCAGGGGGAGGCCAGTACTTC	.	15	TRBV7-9	TRBJ2-5	.
CASSYAGGGDNEQFF	TGCGCCAGCAGTTACGCGGGAGGAGGGGACAATGAGCAGTTCTTC	TRBD2	15	TRBV5-1	TRBJ2-1	.
CASSTLGTVENTEAFF	TGTGCCAGTAGTACCCTGGGGACAGTTGAGAACACTGAAGCTTTCTTT	TRBD1	16	TRBV19	TRBJ1-1	.
CASSGTGNLDTQYF	TGTGCCAGCAGTGGTACAGGGAATTTGGATACGCAGTATTTT	.	14	TRBV6-1	TRBJ2-3	.
CASRGGLSEQYF	TGCGCCAGCAGAGGGGGCTTGTCCGAGCAGTACTTC	TRBD1	12	TRBV5-1	TRBJ2-7	.
CASSQHEQFF	TGTGCCAGCAGCCAACATGAGCAGTTCTTC	.	10	TRBV7-6	TRBJ2-1	.
CASSSPTNRGQPQHF	TGTGCCAGCAGCTCTCCCACAAACAGGGGCCAGCCCCAGCATTTT	TRBD1	15	TRBV7-2	TRBJ1-5	.
CASSPWASGRSGELFF	TGTGCCAGCAGCCCGTGGGCTAGCGGGAGGAGCGGGGAGCTGTTTTTT	TRBD2	16	TRBV5-4	TRBJ2-2	.
CASSKVAGLETQYF	TGTGCCAGCAGCAAAGTAGCGGGATTGGAGACCCAGTACTTC	TRBD2	14	TRBV7-3	TRBJ2-5	.